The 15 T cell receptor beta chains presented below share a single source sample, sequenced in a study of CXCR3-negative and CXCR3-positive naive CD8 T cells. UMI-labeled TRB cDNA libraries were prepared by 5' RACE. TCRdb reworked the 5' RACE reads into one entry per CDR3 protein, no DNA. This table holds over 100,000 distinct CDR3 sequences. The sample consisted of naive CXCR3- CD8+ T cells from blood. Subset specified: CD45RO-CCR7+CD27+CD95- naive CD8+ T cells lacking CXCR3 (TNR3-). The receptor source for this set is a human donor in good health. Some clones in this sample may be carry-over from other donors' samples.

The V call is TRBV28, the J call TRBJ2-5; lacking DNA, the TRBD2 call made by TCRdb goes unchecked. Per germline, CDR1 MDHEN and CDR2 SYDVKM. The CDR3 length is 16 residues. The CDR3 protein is CASSQPDSGPAEAQYF.

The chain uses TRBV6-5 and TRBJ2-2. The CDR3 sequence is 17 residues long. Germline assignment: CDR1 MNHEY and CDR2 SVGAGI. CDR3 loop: CASSYSIRDFYTGELFF.

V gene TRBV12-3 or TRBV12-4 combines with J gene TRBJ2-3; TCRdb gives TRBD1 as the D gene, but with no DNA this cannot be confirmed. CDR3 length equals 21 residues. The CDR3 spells CASSSLTAGTGGAETTDTQYF.

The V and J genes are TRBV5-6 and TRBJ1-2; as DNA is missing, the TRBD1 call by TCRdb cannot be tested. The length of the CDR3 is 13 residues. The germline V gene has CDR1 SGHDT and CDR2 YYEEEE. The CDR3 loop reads CASSSGQGPLQAF.

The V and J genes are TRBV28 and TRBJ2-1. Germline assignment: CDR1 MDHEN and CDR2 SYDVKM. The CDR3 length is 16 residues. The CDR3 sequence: CASSLYGGRSYNEQFF.

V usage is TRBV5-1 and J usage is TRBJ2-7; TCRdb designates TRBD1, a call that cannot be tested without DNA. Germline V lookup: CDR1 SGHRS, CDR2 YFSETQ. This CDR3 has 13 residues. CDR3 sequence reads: CASSPLTGYEQYF.

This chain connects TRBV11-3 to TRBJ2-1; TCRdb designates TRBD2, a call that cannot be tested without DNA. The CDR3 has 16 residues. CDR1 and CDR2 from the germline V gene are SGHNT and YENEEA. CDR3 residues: CASSLRVPGGGNEQFF.

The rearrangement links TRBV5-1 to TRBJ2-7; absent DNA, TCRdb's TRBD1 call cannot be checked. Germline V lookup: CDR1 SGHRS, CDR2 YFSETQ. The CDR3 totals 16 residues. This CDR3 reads CASSATPGQGSYEQYF.

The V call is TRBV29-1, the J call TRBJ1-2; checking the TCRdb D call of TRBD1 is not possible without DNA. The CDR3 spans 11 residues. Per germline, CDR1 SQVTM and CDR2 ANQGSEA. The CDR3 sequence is CSVEGDYGYTF.

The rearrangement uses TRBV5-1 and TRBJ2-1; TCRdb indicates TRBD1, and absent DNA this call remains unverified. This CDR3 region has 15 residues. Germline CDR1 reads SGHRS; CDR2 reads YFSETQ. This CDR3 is CASSEGAGTYNEQFF.

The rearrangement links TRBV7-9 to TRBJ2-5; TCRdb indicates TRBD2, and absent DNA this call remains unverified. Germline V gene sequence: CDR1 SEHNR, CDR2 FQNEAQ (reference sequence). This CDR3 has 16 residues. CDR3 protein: CASSLSAGGTQETQYF.

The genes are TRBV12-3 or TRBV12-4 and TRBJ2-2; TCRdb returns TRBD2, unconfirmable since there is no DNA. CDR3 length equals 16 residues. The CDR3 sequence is CASSSDLAANTGELFF.

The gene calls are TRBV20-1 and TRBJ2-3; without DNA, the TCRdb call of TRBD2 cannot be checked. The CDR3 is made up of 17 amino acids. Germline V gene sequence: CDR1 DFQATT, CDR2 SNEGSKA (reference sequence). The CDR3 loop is CSARIPSFSGGRDTQYF.

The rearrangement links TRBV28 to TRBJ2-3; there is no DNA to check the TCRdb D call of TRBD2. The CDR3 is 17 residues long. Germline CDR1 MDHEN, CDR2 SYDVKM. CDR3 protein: CASSFRAGQDSTDTQYF.

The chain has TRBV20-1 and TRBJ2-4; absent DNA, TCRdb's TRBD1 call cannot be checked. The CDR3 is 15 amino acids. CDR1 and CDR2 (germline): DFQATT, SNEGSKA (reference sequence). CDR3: CSARDLGGIKNIQYF.